This T cell receptor beta chain appears in the sequencing data of a study of T cells in Graves' hyperthyroidism and ophthalmopathy. The V and J ends lost 6 bases and 4 bases respectively, with 4 bases between them. The germline CDR1 and CDR2 sequences are SNHLY and FYNNEI. This CDR3 is 10 amino acids long. This clonotype was picked up many times. TCR beta CDR3 sequences were amplified from RNA transcripts. The TCR CDR3 first-round RT-PCR relied on the HTBI primer set. TCRdb itself ran the multiplex PCR reads through MiXCR, one entry per CDR3 protein. The repertoire holds hundreds of thousands of distinct CDR3 sequences, with approximately 18% as singletons.

The chain combines TRBV2 with TRBJ2-7; D remains ambiguous. This clonotype originated in a woman in her forties or fifties with Graves' hyperthyroidism that later progressed to Graves' ophthalmopathy. Material: blood. Here the CDR3 DNA reads TGTGCCAGCAGCCAATACGAGCAGTACTTC. Translating it yields CASSQYEQYF.